This T cell receptor (beta chain) was captured by sequencing in a study of OX40 agonist ivuxolimab in advanced cancers. About the study: Patients were treated with ivuxolimab, an agonistic anti-OX40 (CD134) antibody.

TCRdb keeps only in-frame clones here, not all; method: immunoSEQ multiplex PCR. This table holds 65,000 to 80,000 clones, 80% to 90% found once. The V gene end was trimmed by 4 bases and the J gene end by 8 bases; junction bases not matched to a gene: 8. Per the germline V gene, CDR1 is LGHNA and CDR2 is YSLEER. The CDR3 extends over 15 amino acids. General study points: There were also nonresponders showing low normalized T-cell clonal expansion. CD4+ T cells averaged fewer expanded clones than CD8+ T cells.

Baseline, cycle 4 day 1, and cycle 7 day 1 were the blood sampling points. On this clone itself: Antigen: not known.

This sequence joins TRBV4-3 and TRBJ1-6; the match to TRBD1 covers 7 bases. The receptor comes from an adult with an advanced solid tumor such as melanoma, head and neck, liver or kidney cancer. Specimen: CD4+ or CD8+ T cells sorted from blood, collected in a trial of the OX40 agonist ivuxolimab. CDR3 bases: TGCGCCAGCAGCCGAATACAGGGGAGGGATTCACCCCTCCACTTT. Translated: CASSRIQGRDSPLHF.